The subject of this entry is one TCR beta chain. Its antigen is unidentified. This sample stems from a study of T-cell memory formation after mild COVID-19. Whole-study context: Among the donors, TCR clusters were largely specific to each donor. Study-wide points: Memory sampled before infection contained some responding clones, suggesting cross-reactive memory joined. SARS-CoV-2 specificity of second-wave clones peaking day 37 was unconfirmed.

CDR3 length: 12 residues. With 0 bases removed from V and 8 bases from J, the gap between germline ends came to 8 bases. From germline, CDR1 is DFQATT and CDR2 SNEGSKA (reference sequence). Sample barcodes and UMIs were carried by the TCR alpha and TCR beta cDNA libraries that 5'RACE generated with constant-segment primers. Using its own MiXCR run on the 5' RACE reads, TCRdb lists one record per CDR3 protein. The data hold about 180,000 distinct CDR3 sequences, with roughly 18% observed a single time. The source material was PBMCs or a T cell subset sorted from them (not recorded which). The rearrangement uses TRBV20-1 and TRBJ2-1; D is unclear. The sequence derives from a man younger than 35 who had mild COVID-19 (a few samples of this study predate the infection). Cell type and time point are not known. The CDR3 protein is CSARDLPHEQFF. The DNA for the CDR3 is TGCAGTGCTAGAGATCTCCCCCATGAGCAGTTCTTC.